The 12 T cell receptor beta chains given below trace back to one sample, sequenced in a study of T cell responses to AZD1222 COVID-19 vaccine. Generated by immunoSEQ multiplex PCR, the TCRdb table keeps only in-frame clones and is missing some. The sample has 120,000 or so clones, roughly nine tenths seen once. The sample here was peripheral blood, taken on day 0 of AZD1222 vaccination. The origin of the receptors is an adult in good health.

V and J are TRBV6-5 and TRBJ1-6; tentatively, D is TRBD1 (5 bases). Germline V CDR1 and CDR2: MNHEY, SVGAGI. The V end was cut by 4 bases, the J end by 10 bases, with 20 bases between. The CDR3 is 16 amino acids. The CDR3: CASSSKTRDLSSPLHF. CDR3 nucleotides: TGTGCCAGCAGTTCCAAAACCAGGGACCTTTCGTCACCCCTCCACTTT.

The chain joins TRBV7-9 to TRBJ2-1; D remains unclear. The V end was cut by 2 bases, the J end by 8 bases, with 16 bases between. CDR1 is SEHNR and CDR2 is FQNEAQ in the germline V gene (reference sequence). The CDR3 runs to 15 residues. This CDR3 is CASSLSRLRVDEQFF. DNA of the CDR3: TGTGCCAGCAGCTTAAGTCGTTTAAGGGTAGATGAGCAGTTCTTC.

V usage is TRBV19 and J usage is TRBJ1-1, with D tentatively TRBD1 (5 bases). Germline CDR1 and CDR2: LNHDA and SQIVND (reference sequence). V lost 5 bases and J 5 bases, leaving 12 bases between the germline ends. The CDR3 spans 13 residues. The CDR3 region is CASSREGRTEAFF. DNA of the CDR3: TGTGCCAGTAGTCGCGAGGGGCGGACTGAAGCTTTCTTT. The whole variable domain, remainder taken from reference TRBV19 and TRBJ1-1, is DGGITQSPKYLFRKEGQNVTLSCEQNLNHDAMYWYRQDPGQGLRLIYYSQIVNDFQKGDIAEGYSVSREKKESFPLTVTSAQKNPTAFYLCASSREGRTEAFFGQGTRLTVV.

The gene calls are TRBV20-1 and TRBJ2-1, with 7 bases matching TRBD2. CDR1 and CDR2 from the germline V gene are DFQATT and SNEGSKA (reference sequence). The CDR3 covers 14 residues. V lost 3 bases, J lost 5 bases, and 7 bases stayed unmatched. The CDR3 nucleotides read TGCAGTGCTAGTAGTAGGGGAGGGCACAATGAGCAGTTCTTC. Encoded protein: CSASSRGGHNEQFF.

The V call is TRBV30, the J call TRBJ1-1; 7 nucleotides agree with TRBD1. Germline V gives CDR1 GTSNPN, CDR2 SVGIG (reference sequence). The length of the CDR3 is 14 residues. With 3 bases clipped from V and 1 base from J, the junction kept 5 bases outside the gene matches. The CDR3 region has the DNA TGTGCCTGGAGAAGACAGGGAACGAACACTGAAGCTTTCTTT. Translating gives CAWRRQGTNTEAFF.

CDR3 DNA sequence: TGCGCCAGCAGCACATCCCGGGACAGGTACAATGAGCAGTTCTTC. Its translation is CASSTSRDRYNEQFF. The rearrangement links TRBV5-1 to TRBJ2-1; TRBD1 agrees at 8 bases. The CDR3 spans 15 residues. Germline CDR1 and CDR2: SGHRS and YFSETQ. Trimming at V came to 4 bases and at J to 4 bases, leaving 7 bases not matched to a gene. Complete variable domain (other parts from reference TRBV5-1 and TRBJ2-1): KAGVTQTPRYLIKTRGQQVTLSCSPISGHRSVSWYQQTPGQGLQFLFEYFSETQRNKGNFPGRFSGRQFSNSRSEMNVSTLELGDSALYLCASSTSRDRYNEQFFGPGTRLTVL.

V is TRBV12-3 or TRBV12-4 and J is TRBJ1-2; no reliable D call. The CDR3 has 12 residues. Deletions cut 5 bases from V and 5 bases from J, with 9 bases between. The CDR3 region is CASSQVGYGYTF. The DNA of the CDR3 is TGTGCCAGCAGTCAGGTTGGGTATGGCTACACCTTC.

In this sample, this clone turned up once. For the CDR3, the DNA is TGTGCCAGCAGTCAGCCTGGGGGAGATAACACTGAAGCTTTCTTT. Translated: CASSQPGGDNTEAFF. This chain uses TRBV13 with TRBJ1-1, with a possible D match to TRBD1 (5 bases). V was pared by 6 bases and J by 2 bases, with 16 bases between. Germline V gene data show CDR1 as PRHDT and CDR2 as FYEKMQ (reference sequence). This CDR3 comprises 15 residues. Supplemented by reference TRBV13 and TRBJ1-1, the full variable domain reads AAGVIQSPRHLIKEKRETATLKCYPIPRHDTVYWYQQGPGQDPQFLISFYEKMQSDKGSIPDRFSAQQFSDYHSELNMSSLELGDSALYFCASSQPGGDNTEAFFGQGTRLTVV.

The V call is TRBV18, the J call TRBJ1-1, with D unclear. The CDR3 is 11 amino acids. Per germline, CDR1 KGHSH and CDR2 LQKENI. Between the trimmed V and J ends, which lost 2 bases and 8 bases, there was a span of 6 bases. Here the CDR3 DNA reads TGTGCCAGCTCACCAATGCAAGAAGCTTTCTTT. Translated, it gives CASSPMQEAFF.

The table lists this clone with many counts. The chain uses TRBV6-5 and TRBJ1-1; D unclear. In germline, CDR1 is MNHEY, CDR2 SVGAGI. The CDR3 sequence is 14 residues long. Between the trimmed V and J ends, which lost 10 bases and 4 bases, there was a span of 19 bases. The DNA of the CDR3 is TGTGCCATTCACCCAAAGGGTGAGAGCACTGAAGCTTTCTTT. This encodes CAIHPKGESTEAFF.

The chain links TRBV5-1 to TRBJ2-5; D is possibly TRBD1 (7 bases). Trimming shortened V by 4 bases and J by 1 base, and 20 bases separated the two germline ends. Germline-derived CDR1 and CDR2 are SGHRS and YFSETQ. The CDR3 sequence is 17 residues long. The CDR3 nucleotides read TGCGCCAGCAGCGGAGGGCGGGACAGTCGCCCCCAAGAGACCCAGTACTTC. Amino acids: CASSGGRDSRPQETQYF.

This clone was recorded only once. The J gene is TRBJ2-7, the V gene TRBV24-1; D may be TRBD2 (5 bases). V lost 3 bases and J 4 bases, leaving 9 bases between the germline ends. The CDR3 length is 13 residues. Germline CDR1 is KGHDR and CDR2 is SFDVKD. The DNA for the CDR3 is TGTGCCACCAGTGATGGTAGAGGGTACGAGCAGTACTTC. Protein sequence: CATSDGRGYEQYF.